Following are 31 T cell receptor beta chains from one sample sequenced in a study of molecular identifiers for immune sequencing clone quantification. Each CDR3 protein gets one entry after TCRdb re-called the PCR reads with MiXCR. The sample has 300,000 to 400,000 distinct CDR3 sequences, roughly a fifth seen once; the top ten hold approximately 0.85%. Sequenced material: naive CD8+ T cells from blood, with Jurkat cell RNA spiked in. The subset denotes: FACS-sorted CD8+CD4-CCR7+CD45RA+ naive T cells. These receptors were obtained from a human donor in good health. Some libraries in this study had Jurkat cell RNA spiked in.

This clonotype was counted many times. This sequence joins TRBV27 and TRBJ1-5; 8 bases align to TRBD1. CDR3 size: 15 residues. Germline V gene sequence: CDR1 MNHEY, CDR2 SMNVEV (reference sequence). Trimming removed 6 bases from V and 2 bases from J; junction bases left unmatched: 6. The CDR3 loop reads CASREGTGGNQPQHF. In nucleotides, the CDR3 is TGTGCCAGCAGGGAAGGGACAGGTGGCAATCAGCCCCAGCATTTT.

This clonotype was found many times. This sequence joins TRBV7-9 and TRBJ1-3; 7 positions agree with TRBD1. Germline V gives CDR1 SEHNR, CDR2 FQNEAQ (reference sequence). Losses at the gene ends were 5 bases for V and 4 bases for J; bases not matched to a gene: 14. This CDR3 is built from 17 residues. The CDR3 DNA reads as TGTGCCAGCAGCACGTTGAGGAGGGGGCAGTTCGGAAACACCATATATTTT. This translates into CASSTLRRGQFGNTIYF. Supplemented by reference TRBV7-9 and TRBJ1-3, the full variable domain reads DTGVSQNPRHKITKRGQNVTFRCDPISEHNRLYWYRQTLGQGPEFLTYFQNEAQLEKSRLLSDRFSAERPKGSFSTLEIQRTEQGDSAMYLCASSTLRRGQFGNTIYFGEGSWLTVV.

This clonotype was seen many times. This sequence joins TRBV7-9 and TRBJ2-7; 9 bases are a match to TRBD1. This CDR3 is built from 17 residues. CDR1 and CDR2 from the germline V gene are SEHNR and FQNEAQ (reference sequence). V shed 4 bases, J shed 3 bases, and the junction held 13 bases outside the gene matches. This CDR3 reads CASSSPLGTGSFYEQYF. In DNA form, the CDR3 reads TGTGCCAGCAGCTCACCTCTCGGGACAGGGTCTTTCTACGAGCAGTACTTC. Complete variable domain (other parts from reference TRBV7-9 and TRBJ2-7): DTGVSQNPRHKITKRGQNVTFRCDPISEHNRLYWYRQTLGQGPEFLTYFQNEAQLEKSRLLSDRFSAERPKGSFSTLEIQRTEQGDSAMYLCASSSPLGTGSFYEQYFGPGTRLTVT.

Concerning this clonotype: A much larger clone differs from this one at a single base, so this may be a read error. The V call is TRBV6-6, the J call TRBJ2-7, with 8 bases that match TRBD2. This CDR3 spans 17 amino acids. Per germline, CDR1 MNHNY and CDR2 SVGAGI (reference sequence). The CDR3 nucleotides read TGTGCCAGCAGTTACATAGCTAGCGGGCCTAGCTCCTACGAGCGGTACTTC. Residues: CASSYIASGPSSYERYF.

The sample holds many counts of this clonotype. The chain couples TRBV2 to TRBJ1-1; unclear D gene. The CDR3 is made up of 14 amino acids. Per germline, CDR1 SNHLY and CDR2 FYNNEI. V lost 6 bases and J 1 base, leaving 12 bases between the germline ends. This CDR3 is CASRPGGSNTEAFF. Here the CDR3 DNA reads TGTGCCAGCAGGCCCGGCGGTTCGAACACTGAAGCTTTCTTT.

This clonotype has a handful of counts. This sequence joins TRBV28 and TRBJ1-1; perhaps TRBD1 as D (6 bases). Germline CDR1 reads MDHEN; CDR2 reads SYDVKM. The CDR3 is made up of 17 amino acids. The ends were cut back, 6 bases at V and 0 bases at J, with 20 bases in the middle. This CDR3 is CASREGAGATLNTEAFF. CDR3 sequence (DNA): TGTGCCAGCAGAGAAGGGGCAGGGGCAACGTTGAACACTGAAGCTTTCTTT.

This clonotype was counted a few times. CDR3 nucleotide sequence: TGTGCCACCAGTGATTTGACTAGCGGGGAGCAGTTCTTC. The encoded protein is CATSDLTSGEQFF. The chain joins TRBV24-1 to TRBJ2-1; 9 nucleotides align to TRBD2. Germline V gene lookup returns CDR1 KGHDR and CDR2 SFDVKD. The CDR3 has 13 amino acids. Trimming cost V 0 bases and J 10 bases; bases outside gene matches: 0.

The gene calls are TRBV4-1 and TRBJ1-2, with 7 bases matching TRBD1. Germline lookup yields CDR1 MGHRA and CDR2 YSYEKL. Losses at the gene ends were 5 bases for V and 0 bases for J; bases not matched to a gene: 6. CDR3 size: 15 residues. CDR3 DNA: TGCGCCAGCAGCGCGAGGGACAGCCCTAACTATGGCTACACCTTC. Protein: CASSARDSPNYGYTF.

In this sample, this clonotype turned up many times. The chain carries TRBV28 and TRBJ2-7, with 10 bases matching TRBD1. CDR1 is MDHEN and CDR2 is SYDVKM in the germline V gene. J was trimmed by 2 bases and V by 6 bases; bases with no gene match: 7. This CDR3 has 15 amino acids. CDR3 DNA: TGTGCCAGCAGCCTCCGGGACAGGGGCACCTACGAGCAGTACTTC. Translated, it gives CASSLRDRGTYEQYF.

This clonotype showed up just a few times. The chain is built from TRBV30 and TRBJ2-1; D could derive from TRBD1 or TRBD2 (5 bases each). Germline values: CDR1 GTSNPN, CDR2 SVGIG (reference sequence). V lost 0 bases and J lost 5, with 11 bases in between. The CDR3 has 14 amino acids. The CDR3 loop is CAWSVGDPNNEQFF. In DNA form, the CDR3 reads TGTGCCTGGAGTGTAGGGGACCCTAACAATGAGCAGTTCTTC. The full variable domain, completed using reference TRBV30 and TRBJ2-1, is SQTIHQWPATLVQPVGSPLSLECTVEGTSNPNLYWYRQAAGRGLQLLFYSVGIGQISSEVPQNLSASRPQDRQFILSSKKLLLSDSGFYLCAWSVGDPNNEQFFGPGTRLTVL.

The table lists this clonotype with many counts. The chain is built from TRBV7-6 and TRBJ1-1, with TRBD1 identical over 7 bases. J lost 2 bases, V lost 5 bases, and 5 bases had no gene match. Germline V gives CDR1 SGHVS, CDR2 FNYEAQ. The CDR3 has 14 amino acids. CDR3 bases: TGTGCCAGCAGCAACGCAGGGGGTAACACTGAAGCTTTCTTT. This gives the protein CASSNAGGNTEAFF.

This clonotype was recorded many times. The chain couples TRBV27 to TRBJ1-2; 8 bases agree with TRBD1. The CDR3 length is 13 residues. The germline CDR1 and CDR2 sequences are MNHEY and SMNVEV (reference sequence). Germline trimming cut 5 bases from V and 8 bases from J; bases unmatched to any gene: 7. CDR3 in DNA: TGTGCCAGCAGTACAGGGGGATTAGGGGGCTACACCTTC. Encoded protein: CASSTGGLGGYTF.

The rearrangement uses TRBV12-3 or TRBV12-4 and TRBJ2-1; D gene unclear. This CDR3 region has 14 residues. Deletions cut 6 bases from V and 6 bases from J, with 15 bases between. Here the CDR3 DNA reads TGTGCCAGCAGCCTGGGAAGTACCCCCAATGAGCAGTTCTTC. Its protein product is CASSLGSTPNEQFF.

This clonotype was recorded at least ten times. The CDR3 DNA reads as TGTGCCAGCAGCTCCTTGGGGAATGAGCAGTTCTTC. Translation gives CASSSLGNEQFF. V and J are TRBV11-2 and TRBJ2-1; D unresolved. The germline V gene has CDR1 SGHAT and CDR2 FQNNGV. Trimming removed 4 bases from V and 7 bases from J, with 8 bases in between. The CDR3 contains 12 residues.

The chain carries TRBV28 and TRBJ1-1, with D unresolved. Germline V gene lookup returns CDR1 MDHEN and CDR2 SYDVKM. The CDR3 runs 12 residues. The V gene lost 4 bases and the J gene lost 4 bases, with 7 bases spanning the gap. CDR3 DNA: TGTGCCAGCAGTTATCAGTTCACTGAAGCTTTCTTT. Its protein product is CASSYQFTEAFF.

This clonotype occurred many times. The chain links TRBV7-9 to TRBJ1-6; 11 bases line up with TRBD1. The germline CDR1 and CDR2 sequences are SEHNR and FQNEAQ (reference sequence). The ends lost 0 bases at V and 7 bases at J; junction bases unmatched: 2. The CDR3 contains 16 residues. CDR3 in DNA: TGTGCCAGCAGCTTAGCGGGGGACAGGGGGAATTCACCCCTCCACTTT. Translating it yields CASSLAGDRGNSPLHF.

The rearrangement uses TRBV7-9 and TRBJ1-1; D unresolved. Germline-derived CDR1 and CDR2 are SEHNR and FQNEAQ (reference sequence). The CDR3 sequence is 13 residues long. Trimming pared 1 base from V and 1 base from J, leaving 4 bases between. CDR3 in DNA: TGTGCCAGCAGCTTAGTTGCGAACACTGAAGCTTTCTTT. As protein: CASSLVANTEAFF. Full variable domain (remainder filled in from reference TRBV7-9 and TRBJ1-1): DTGVSQNPRHKITKRGQNVTFRCDPISEHNRLYWYRQTLGQGPEFLTYFQNEAQLEKSRLLSDRFSAERPKGSFSTLEIQRTEQGDSAMYLCASSLVANTEAFFGQGTRLTVV.

This clonotype appeared many times. The chain uses TRBV28 and TRBJ2-3; D is unresolved. This CDR3 is 14 amino acids long. V was cut by 8 bases and J by 6 bases, with 18 bases left in between. Looked up from germline, CDR1 is MDHEN and CDR2 is SYDVKM. CDR3 in amino acids: CASSFRLEPDTQYF. As DNA, the CDR3 is TGTGCCAGCTCCTTTCGGCTTGAACCGGATACGCAGTATTTT.

This clonotype has more than one count but fewer than ten. The chain combines TRBV4-3 with TRBJ2-2, with D perhaps matching TRBD1 (6 bases). Germline V gene lookup returns CDR1 LGHNA and CDR2 YSLEER. V was trimmed by 1 base and J by 5 bases, leaving 14 bases between them. The CDR3 has 16 residues. DNA of the CDR3: TGCGCCAGCAGCCAAGCGAGGACAGTTTGGACCGGGGAGCTGTTTTTT. Translating it yields CASSQARTVWTGELFF.

This clonotype was recorded at least ten times. This rearrangement joins TRBV5-1 to TRBJ2-7; possible D gene TRBD2, 7 bases. The CDR3 sequence is 14 residues long. Trimming pared 1 base from V and 3 bases from J, leaving 11 bases between. Germline V gives CDR1 SGHRS, CDR2 YFSETQ. The CDR3 reads CASSLPGGFYEQYF. The DNA for the CDR3 is TGCGCCAGCAGCTTGCCGGGGGGCTTCTACGAGCAGTACTTC.

Only a few counts were recorded for this clonotype. This sequence joins TRBV10-1 and TRBJ2-7; the D gene is possibly TRBD2 (5 bases). Germline values: CDR1 WNHNN, CDR2 SYGVQD (reference sequence). The germline V and J ends were trimmed by 8 bases and 2 bases, with 10 bases remaining between them. The CDR3 runs to 12 residues. CDR3 amino acids: CASGETTYEQYF. The DNA of the CDR3 is TGCGCCAGCGGGGAGACCACCTACGAGCAGTACTTC.

This clonotype was detected ten times or more. This chain connects TRBV6-5 to TRBJ2-3; 7 bases map to TRBD2. CDR1 is MNHEY and CDR2 is SVGAGI in the germline V gene. The CDR3 contains 15 residues. V lost 6 bases, J lost 0 bases, and 6 bases stayed unmatched. The CDR3 DNA sequence: TGTGCCAGCAGCCAGGGACTACCTAGCACAGATACGCAGTATTTT. Translated: CASSQGLPSTDTQYF.

This clonotype has more than one count but fewer than ten. This sequence may be a read error, since a much larger clone differs from it by one base. The chain couples TRBV27 to TRBJ1-1; D is uncertain. The CDR3 has 13 amino acids. V gave up 8 bases and J gave up 0 bases, with 10 bases separating them. Germline CDR1 and CDR2: MNHEY and SMNVEV (reference sequence). The CDR3 reads CASGPVLNTEAFF. For the CDR3, the DNA is TGTGCCAGCGGTCCAGTCTTGAACACTGAAGCTTTCTTT.

CDR3 loop: CSVVGVTTYNEQFF. CDR3 nucleotides: TGCAGCGTTGTCGGGGTAACGACCTACAATGAGCAGTTCTTC. The V gene is TRBV29-1, the J gene TRBJ2-1; the D gene is possibly TRBD2 (5 bases). Germline-derived CDR1 and CDR2 are SQVTM and ANQGSEA. V was pared by 4 bases and J by 2 bases, with 12 bases between. The length of the CDR3 is 14 residues.

This sequence joins TRBV27 and TRBJ1-1; the match to TRBD1 covers 7 bases. The CDR3 spans 17 residues. Losses at the gene ends were 2 bases for V and 3 bases for J; bases not matched to a gene: 12. Germline lookup yields CDR1 MNHEY and CDR2 SMNVEV (reference sequence). The CDR3 loop is CASSLSLPLTGDTEAFF. CDR3 DNA: TGTGCCAGCAGTTTAAGTCTTCCCTTAACAGGGGACACTGAAGCTTTCTTT.

The chain uses TRBV7-9 and TRBJ2-2; 8 bases agree with TRBD1. Germline V gene sequence: CDR1 SEHNR, CDR2 FQNEAQ (reference sequence). The CDR3 has 16 amino acids. V shed 8 bases, J shed 2 bases, and the junction held 10 bases outside the gene matches. CDR3 protein: CASLGPGQENTGELFF. Here the CDR3 DNA reads TGTGCCAGCTTGGGACCGGGACAGGAAAACACCGGGGAGCTGTTTTTT.

This clonotype was recorded at least ten times. The V call is TRBV7-2, the J call TRBJ1-5; no reliable D call. V was trimmed by 7 bases and J by 4 bases, leaving 14 bases between them. Germline V gene data show CDR1 as SGHTA and CDR2 as FQGNSA. This CDR3 is built from 14 residues. The CDR3, as DNA: TGTGCCAGCACCACAATGGACGGGAATCAGCCCCAGCATTTT. This translates into CASTTMDGNQPQHF.

V and J are TRBV11-2 and TRBJ2-7; 7 nucleotides agree with TRBD2. V dropped 0 bases and J dropped 5; count of bases not matched to a gene: 7. This CDR3 spans 15 amino acids. Germline CDR1 SGHAT, CDR2 FQNNGV. The CDR3 is CASSLDLRLADEQYF. CDR3 coding DNA: TGTGCCAGCAGCTTAGATCTACGCCTAGCGGACGAGCAGTACTTC.

This clonotype was recorded many times. V usage is TRBV29-1 and J usage is TRBJ2-3; D uncertain. The CDR3 is made up of 15 amino acids. V was pared by 3 bases and J by 1 base, with 14 bases between. Germline CDR1 SQVTM, CDR2 ANQGSEA. DNA of the CDR3: TGCAGCGTTGAGGGCCATATCTCGGGCACAGATACGCAGTATTTT. It encodes CSVEGHISGTDTQYF.

This clonotype has ten or more counts. The rearrangement joins TRBV7-8 to TRBJ2-7; 7 positions agree with TRBD1. V gave up 5 bases and J gave up 2 bases; unmatched junction bases: 9. This CDR3 has 15 amino acids. Germline-derived CDR1 and CDR2 are SGHVS and FQNEAQ. Here the CDR3 DNA reads TGTGCCAGCAGCCCGCAGGGACAGCCCCCCTACGAGCAGTACTTC. This codes for CASSPQGQPPYEQYF.

On this clonotype: A much larger clone is a single base away; this may be a read error. Because it lacks the conserved phenylalanine or tryptophan at the end, this CDR3 is likely a read error. V gene TRBV27 combines with J gene TRBJ1-6; possible D gene TRBD1, 5 bases. The V and J ends lost 5 bases and 0 bases respectively, with 14 bases between them. Germline CDR1 reads MNHEY; CDR2 reads SMNVEV (reference sequence). This CDR3 region has 17 residues. Here the CDR3 DNA reads TGTGCCAGCAGTCCCTGGGCAGGGAGCTCCTATAATTCACCCCTCCACCTT. Translation: CASSPWAGSSYNSPLHL.